A single sample is the source of the 20 T cell receptor beta chains below, sequenced in a study of blood T cell repertoires in COVID-19 (dated by TCRdb to the early 2020s). Library preparation employed the immunoSEQ multiplex PCR assay. As stored in TCRdb, this immuneACCESS dataset retains in-frame rearrangements with V and J assigned. A fraction of the clones does not appear; measured against another copy, unresolved V genes explain less than half of the discrepancy, and the remainder lacks a known reason. Counted in this sample were more than 250,000 clones; 86% of them appeared once. Jointly, the top ten make up around 1.7% of the sample. Sequenced input: peripheral blood. Receptors were obtained from a woman aged 45-60 years with acute or convalescent COVID-19.

This rearrangement joins TRBV7-8 to TRBJ1-5; D remains unclear. There are 16 residues in the CDR3. V was clipped by 1 base and J by 3 bases, with 13 bases between them. Germline V gene data show CDR1 as SGHVS and CDR2 as FQNEAQ. The CDR3 sequence is CASSLVGRGYNQPQHF. CDR3 in DNA: TGTGCCAGCAGCTTAGTCGGTAGAGGGTACAATCAGCCCCAGCATTTT.

The J gene is TRBJ1-3, the V gene TRBV2, with TRBD1 as a possible D gene (6 bases). Germline V gene sequence: CDR1 SNHLY, CDR2 FYNNEI. V gave up 5 bases and J gave up 0 bases, with 14 bases separating them. This CDR3 has 16 amino acids. In DNA form, the CDR3 reads TGTGCCAGCAGTAGGGGGGGGATGCACTCTGGAAACACCATATATTTT. Amino acids: CASSRGGMHSGNTIYF.

The chain is built from TRBV4-3 and TRBJ2-2; D gene uncertain. Trimming shortened V by 1 base and J by 3 bases, and 9 bases separated the two germline ends. Germline V lookup: CDR1 LGHNA, CDR2 YSLEER. CDR3 length: 15 residues. The CDR3, as DNA: TGCGCCAGCAGCCAAGTACCGCGGTACACCGGGGAGCTGTTTTTT. Amino acids: CASSQVPRYTGELFF.

The chain employs TRBV5-1 and TRBJ2-5; D possibly corresponds to TRBD1 (6 bases). V was trimmed by 1 base and J by 1 base, leaving 11 bases between them. The germline V gene encodes CDR1 SGHRS and CDR2 YFSETQ. The CDR3 contains 15 residues. Here the CDR3 DNA reads TGCGCCAGCAGCTTGTCAGGGGCCACCCAAGAGACCCAGTACTTC. This gives the protein CASSLSGATQETQYF. The variable domain in full, with the rest retrieved from reference TRBV5-1 and TRBJ2-5, is KAGVTQTPRYLIKTRGQQVTLSCSPISGHRSVSWYQQTPGQGLQFLFEYFSETQRNKGNFPGRFSGRQFSNSRSEMNVSTLELGDSALYLCASSLSGATQETQYFGPGTRLLVL.

A word on this clone: Other DNA sequences within the sample encode an identical CDR3. The rearrangement links TRBV5-5 to TRBJ1-6, with D possibly matching TRBD1 (5 bases). V lost 2 bases and J lost 8, with 11 bases in between. The germline V gene encodes CDR1 SGHKS and CDR2 YYEKEE (reference sequence). CDR3 length: 14 amino acids. The CDR3 protein is CASSFTGGDSPLHF. As DNA, the CDR3 is TGTGCCAGCAGCTTCACGGGGGGGGATTCACCCCTCCACTTT.

The DNA of the CDR3 is TGTGCCAGCAGCTTGGGAGTATTCCCAGCGGGAGGGTCGGGTGAGCAGTTCTTC. Amino acids: CASSLGVFPAGGSGEQFF. The V and J genes are TRBV5-8 and TRBJ2-1; 10 bases align to TRBD2. Germline CDR1 reads SGHTS; CDR2 reads YDEGEE. V trimming: 0 bases; J trimming: 9 bases; junction bases outside the gene matches: 15. The CDR3 is 18 residues long.

The J gene is TRBJ1-2, the V gene TRBV28, with 7 bases matching TRBD1. The CDR3 is made up of 13 amino acids. CDR1 is MDHEN and CDR2 is SYDVKM in the germline V gene. Unmatched junction bases numbered 4, after V lost 5 bases and J lost 4 bases. The chain's CDR3 is CASSLGQSYGYTF. The CDR3 DNA follows: TGTGCCAGCAGTCTGGGACAGAGCTATGGCTACACCTTC.

The V call is TRBV11-2, the J call TRBJ1-1; D gene ambiguous. The CDR3 runs 13 residues. V was cut by 3 bases and J by 0 bases, with 5 bases left in between. CDR1 and CDR2 (germline): SGHAT, FQNNGV. The DNA for the CDR3 is TGTGCCAGCAGCTTGAGGGTGAACACTGAAGCTTTCTTT. Its protein product is CASSLRVNTEAFF.

The V and J genes are TRBV7-9 and TRBJ1-2; D is perhaps TRBD1 (6 bases). The CDR3 runs 15 residues. V was trimmed by 4 bases and J by 7 bases, leaving 19 bases between them. CDR1 is SEHNR, CDR2 FQNEAQ, per germline (reference sequence). This chain's CDR3 is CASSSTTGREVGYTF. The CDR3 DNA reads TGTGCCAGCAGCTCCACTACAGGGAGGGAGGTTGGCTACACCTTC.

V is TRBV28 and J is TRBJ2-1; 8 nucleotides align to TRBD2. Trimming removed 7 bases from V and 3 bases from J; junction bases left unmatched: 8. CDR1 is MDHEN, CDR2 SYDVKM, per germline. The CDR3 has 15 residues. CDR3 DNA sequence: TGTGCCAGCAAACCGGGACTAGAGTTCTACAATGAGCAGTTCTTC. It specifies CASKPGLEFYNEQFF. The full variable domain, its missing parts supplied by reference TRBV28 and TRBJ2-1, is DVKVTQSSRYLVKRTGEKVFLECVQDMDHENMFWYRQDPGLGLRLIYFSYDVKMKEKGDIPEGYSVSREKKERFSLILESASTNQTSMYLCASKPGLEFYNEQFFGPGTRLTVL.

The rearrangement uses TRBV27 and TRBJ2-7; D remains ambiguous. Trimming cost V 11 bases and J 3 bases, with 17 bases left between them. Germline assignment: CDR1 MNHEY and CDR2 SMNVEV (reference sequence). The CDR3 contains 13 residues. In DNA form, the CDR3 reads TGTGCCCCGAATCGGTCCCGTCTCTACGAGCAGTACTTC. This encodes CAPNRSRLYEQYF.

This chain joins TRBV28 and TRBJ2-7; maybe TRBD2 (5 bases). Trimming pared 6 bases from V and 4 bases from J, leaving 22 bases between. Germline V lookup: CDR1 MDHEN, CDR2 SYDVKM. The CDR3 totals 16 residues. CDR3 region: CASRTPAKSGIYEQYF. In DNA, the CDR3 is TGTGCCAGCAGGACACCAGCAAAGTCGGGGATTTACGAGCAGTACTTC.

The rearrangement uses TRBV5-1 and TRBJ2-1; 8 bases fit TRBD2. The CDR3 spans 14 residues. V lost 0 bases and J lost 7; bases outside the gene matches: 3. Germline V gene lookup returns CDR1 SGHRS and CDR2 YFSETQ. CDR3 sequence reads: CASSLEGTRNEQFF. The DNA for the CDR3 is TGCGCCAGCAGCTTGGAGGGGACTAGAAATGAGCAGTTCTTC.

This clone was seen only once. V usage is TRBV5-6 and J usage is TRBJ2-3; a weak D match, TRBD1 (6 bases). The V gene lost 6 bases and the J gene lost 5 bases, with 10 bases spanning the gap. CDR1 is SGHDT, CDR2 YYEEEE, per germline. The CDR3 consists of 12 residues. CDR3 coding DNA: TGTGCCAGCACTCTAGGGGGAGATACGCAGTATTTT. Its translation: CASTLGGDTQYF. The complete variable domain, with remaining parts taken from reference TRBV5-6 and TRBJ2-3, reads DAGVTQSPTHLIKTRGQQVTLRCSPKSGHDTVSWYQQALGQGPQFIFQYYEEEERQRGNFPDRFSGHQFPNYSSELNVNALLLGDSALYLCASTLGGDTQYFGPGTRLTVL.

This clone has just one count. V usage is TRBV7-2 and J usage is TRBJ2-5; perhaps TRBD2 as D (5 bases). The CDR3 extends over 14 amino acids. V was shortened by 6 bases and J by 1 base, with 12 bases between the two germline ends. CDR1 is SGHTA and CDR2 is FQGNSA in the germline V gene. The CDR3 spells CASSSSRGQETQYF. The DNA of the CDR3 is TGTGCCAGCAGTTCAAGTCGGGGCCAAGAGACCCAGTACTTC.

The genes are TRBV5-1 and TRBJ2-1; 14 bases map to TRBD2. V was clipped by 0 bases and J by 4 bases; unmatched bases: 9. Germline CDR1 and CDR2: SGHRS and YFSETQ. The CDR3 is 19 residues long. Here the CDR3 DNA reads TGCGCCAGCAGCTTGGGACCCATAAGACTAGCGGGAGGGTACAATGAGCAGTTCTTC. Its protein is CASSLGPIRLAGGYNEQFF.

The chain recombines TRBV6-2 or TRBV6-3 with TRBJ2-7, with D possibly being TRBD2 (6 bases). V was pared by 0 bases and J by 0 bases, with 12 bases between. The CDR3 covers 16 residues. The germline V gene encodes CDR1 MNHEY and CDR2 SVGEGT. The CDR3 DNA follows: TGTGCCAGCAGTTACTCGAGGCGGGGAAGCTCCTACGAGCAGTACTTC. Encoded protein: CASSYSRRGSSYEQYF.

The chain employs TRBV6-4 and TRBJ2-1; TRBD2 matches at 7 bases. This CDR3 has 14 residues. CDR1 and CDR2 (germline): MRHNA, SNTAGT. The J segment lost 9 bases and the V segment lost 4 bases, leaving 9 bases of the junction unmatched. CDR3 nucleotides: TGTGCCAGCAGTGTTGAAGCGGGACGGGGTGAGCAGTTCTTC. It specifies CASSVEAGRGEQFF.

V usage is TRBV18 and J usage is TRBJ2-1; 8 nucleotides align to TRBD2. The V and J ends lost 3 bases and 8 bases, in that order; junction bases with no gene match: 12. Germline CDR1 reads KGHSH; CDR2 reads LQKENI. This CDR3 has 16 amino acids. The CDR3 sequence: CASSPWTSSGGDEQFF. CDR3 DNA sequence: TGTGCCAGCTCACCTTGGACTAGCTCCGGGGGCGATGAGCAGTTCTTC.

This chain uses TRBV5-1 with TRBJ2-1, with TRBD1 matching 8 bases. The CDR3 loop spans 16 amino acids. J gave up 2 bases and V 4 bases, and 8 bases lay outside the gene matches. Germline CDR1 reads SGHRS; CDR2 reads YFSETQ. CDR3 loop: CASSRPTGEPYNEQFF. In DNA form, the CDR3 reads TGCGCCAGCAGCCGACCGACAGGGGAACCCTACAATGAGCAGTTCTTC.